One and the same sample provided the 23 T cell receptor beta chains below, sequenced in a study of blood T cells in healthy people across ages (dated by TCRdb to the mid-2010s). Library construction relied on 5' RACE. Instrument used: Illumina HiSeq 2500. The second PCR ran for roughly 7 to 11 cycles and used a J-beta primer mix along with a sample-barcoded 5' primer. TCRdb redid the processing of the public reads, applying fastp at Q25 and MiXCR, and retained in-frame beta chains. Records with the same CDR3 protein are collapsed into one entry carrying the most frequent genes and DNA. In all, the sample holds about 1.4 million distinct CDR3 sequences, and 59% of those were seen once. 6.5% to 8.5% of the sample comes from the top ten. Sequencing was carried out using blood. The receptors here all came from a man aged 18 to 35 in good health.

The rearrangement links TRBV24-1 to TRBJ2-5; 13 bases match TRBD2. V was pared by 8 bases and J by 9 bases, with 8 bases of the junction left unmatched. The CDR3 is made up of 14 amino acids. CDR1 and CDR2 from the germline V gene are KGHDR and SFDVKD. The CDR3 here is CATIRTSGSWAQYF. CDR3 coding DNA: TGTGCCACCATAAGGACTAGCGGGAGTTGGGCCCAGTACTTC.

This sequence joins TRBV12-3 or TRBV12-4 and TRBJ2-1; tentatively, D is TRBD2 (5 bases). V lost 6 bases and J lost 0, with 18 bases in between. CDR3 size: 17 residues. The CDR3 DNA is TGTGCCAGCAGCACTCTCGGAACGGGGAGCTCCTACAATGAGCAGTTCTTC. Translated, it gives CASSTLGTGSSYNEQFF.

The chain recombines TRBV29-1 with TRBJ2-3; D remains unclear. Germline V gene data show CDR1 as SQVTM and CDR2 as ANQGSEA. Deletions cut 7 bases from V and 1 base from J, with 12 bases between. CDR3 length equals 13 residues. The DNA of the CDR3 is TGCAGCGCTCGGACGCCGGGCACAGATACGCAGTATTTT. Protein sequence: CSARTPGTDTQYF.

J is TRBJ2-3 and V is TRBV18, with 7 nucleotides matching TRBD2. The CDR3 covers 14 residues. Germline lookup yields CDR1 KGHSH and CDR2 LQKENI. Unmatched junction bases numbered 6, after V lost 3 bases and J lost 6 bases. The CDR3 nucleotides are TGTGCCAGCTCACCCCGGGACTACCCTGATACGCAGTATTTT. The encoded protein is CASSPRDYPDTQYF.

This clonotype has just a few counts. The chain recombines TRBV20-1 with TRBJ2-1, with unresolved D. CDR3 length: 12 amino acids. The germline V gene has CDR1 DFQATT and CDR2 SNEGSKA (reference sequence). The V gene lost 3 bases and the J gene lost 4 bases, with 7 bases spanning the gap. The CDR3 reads CSASDRYNEQFF. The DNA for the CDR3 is TGCAGTGCTAGTGATAGGTACAATGAGCAGTTCTTC.

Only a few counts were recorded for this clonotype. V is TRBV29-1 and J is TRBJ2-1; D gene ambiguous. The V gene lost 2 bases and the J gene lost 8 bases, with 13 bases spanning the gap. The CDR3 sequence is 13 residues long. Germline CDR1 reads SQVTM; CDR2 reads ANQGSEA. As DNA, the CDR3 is TGCAGCGTTGAAATCGCTAGTCTCGATGAGCAGTTCTTC. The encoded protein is CSVEIASLDEQFF.

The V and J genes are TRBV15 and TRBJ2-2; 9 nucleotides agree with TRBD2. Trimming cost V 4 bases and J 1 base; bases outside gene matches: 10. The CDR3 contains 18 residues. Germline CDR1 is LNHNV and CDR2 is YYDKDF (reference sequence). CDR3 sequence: CATSILAGLELNTGELFF. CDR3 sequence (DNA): TGTGCCACCAGCATCCTAGCGGGATTGGAATTGAACACCGGGGAGCTGTTTTTT. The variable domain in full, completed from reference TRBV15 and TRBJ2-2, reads DAMVIQNPRYQVTQFGKPVTLSCSQTLNHNVMYWYQQKSSQAPKLLFHYYDKDFNNEADTPDNFQSRRPNTSFCFLDIRSPGLGDTAMYLCATSILAGLELNTGELFFGEGSRLTVL.

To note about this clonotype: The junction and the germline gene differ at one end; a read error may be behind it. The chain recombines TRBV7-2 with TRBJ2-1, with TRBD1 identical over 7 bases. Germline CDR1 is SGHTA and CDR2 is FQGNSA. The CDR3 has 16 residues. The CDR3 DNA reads TGTGCCCGCAGCCCCGGAGACAGGGTTTCCTACAATGAGCAGTTCTTC. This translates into CARSPGDRVSYNEQFF. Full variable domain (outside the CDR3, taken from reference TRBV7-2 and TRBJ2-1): GAGVSQSPSNKVTEKGKDVELRCDPISGHTALYWYRQSLGQGLEFLIYFQGNSAPDKSGLPSDRFSAERTGGSVSTLTIQRTQQEDSAVYLCARSPGDRVSYNEQFFGPGTRLTVL.

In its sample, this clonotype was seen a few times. The CDR3 sequence is CSGFGTAGNGYTF. CDR3 coding DNA: TGCAGCGGCTTTGGGACAGCCGGCAATGGCTACACCTTC. This rearrangement joins TRBV29-1 to TRBJ1-2; 7 positions match TRBD1. Trimming at V came to 7 bases and at J to 6 bases, leaving 11 bases not matched to a gene. CDR1 SQVTM and CDR2 ANQGSEA come from the germline V gene. The CDR3 has 13 residues.

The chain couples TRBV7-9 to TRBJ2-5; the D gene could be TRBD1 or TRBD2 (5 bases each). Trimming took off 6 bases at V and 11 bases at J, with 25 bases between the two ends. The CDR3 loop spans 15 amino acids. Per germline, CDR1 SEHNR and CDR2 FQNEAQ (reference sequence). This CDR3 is CASRTGSGTRGEQYF. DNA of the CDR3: TGTGCCAGCAGAACTGGATCCGGGACCCGAGGGGAGCAGTACTTC.

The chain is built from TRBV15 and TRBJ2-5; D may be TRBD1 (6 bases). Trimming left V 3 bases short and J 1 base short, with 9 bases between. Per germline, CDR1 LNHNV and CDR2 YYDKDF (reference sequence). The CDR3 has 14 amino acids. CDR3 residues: CATSRDSSQETQYF. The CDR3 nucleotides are TGTGCCACCAGCAGGGACAGCAGCCAAGAGACCCAGTACTTC.

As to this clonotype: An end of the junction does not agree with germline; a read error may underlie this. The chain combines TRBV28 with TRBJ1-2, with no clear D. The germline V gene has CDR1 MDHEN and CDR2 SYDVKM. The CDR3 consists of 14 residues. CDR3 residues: CASSLSLGLYGYTF. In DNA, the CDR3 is TGTGCCAGCAGCTTATCGTTGGGATTGTATGGCTACACCTTC.

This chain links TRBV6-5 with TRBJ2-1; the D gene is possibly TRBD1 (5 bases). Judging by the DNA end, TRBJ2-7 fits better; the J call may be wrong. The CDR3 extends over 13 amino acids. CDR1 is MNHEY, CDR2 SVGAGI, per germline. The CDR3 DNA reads TGTGCCAGCAGACAGGCACTATACAATGAGCAGTACTTC. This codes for CASRQALYNEQYF.

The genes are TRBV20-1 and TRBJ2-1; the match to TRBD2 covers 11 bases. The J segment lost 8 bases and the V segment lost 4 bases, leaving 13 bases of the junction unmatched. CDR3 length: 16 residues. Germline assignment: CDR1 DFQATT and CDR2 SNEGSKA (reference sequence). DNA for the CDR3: TGCAGTGCTAAACAGTCGACTAGCGGGAATTTGGATGAGCAGTTCTTC. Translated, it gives CSAKQSTSGNLDEQFF.

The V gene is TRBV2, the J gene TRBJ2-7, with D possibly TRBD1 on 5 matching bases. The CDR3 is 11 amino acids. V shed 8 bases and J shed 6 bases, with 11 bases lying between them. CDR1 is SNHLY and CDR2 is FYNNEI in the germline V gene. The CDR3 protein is CASLGPLEQYF. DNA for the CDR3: TGTGCCAGCTTGGGGCCTCTCGAGCAGTACTTC.

Here the CDR3 reads CASSYSNVQVSGETQYF. The CDR3 nucleotides read TGTGCCAGCAGTTACTCGAATGTTCAGGTCTCCGGGGAGACCCAGTACTTC. The V and J genes are TRBV6-6 and TRBJ2-5; D gene uncertain. The germline V gene has CDR1 MNHNY and CDR2 SVGAGI (reference sequence). The V end lost 0 bases, the J end lost 5 bases, and 19 bases lay between the germline ends. The length of the CDR3 is 17 residues.

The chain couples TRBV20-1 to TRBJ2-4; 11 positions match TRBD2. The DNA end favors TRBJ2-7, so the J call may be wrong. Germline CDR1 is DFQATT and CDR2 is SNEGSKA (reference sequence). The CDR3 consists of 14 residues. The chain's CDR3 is CSASELAGGYEQYF. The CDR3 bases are TGCAGTGCTAGTGAGCTAGCGGGGGGCTACGAGCAGTACTTC.

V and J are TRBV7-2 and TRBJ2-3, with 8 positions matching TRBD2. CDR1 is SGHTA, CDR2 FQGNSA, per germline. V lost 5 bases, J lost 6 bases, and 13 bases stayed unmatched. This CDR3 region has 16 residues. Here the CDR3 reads CASSVDIGGAGDTQYF. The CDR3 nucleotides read TGTGCCAGCAGCGTCGACATCGGGGGGGCAGGGGATACGCAGTATTTT.

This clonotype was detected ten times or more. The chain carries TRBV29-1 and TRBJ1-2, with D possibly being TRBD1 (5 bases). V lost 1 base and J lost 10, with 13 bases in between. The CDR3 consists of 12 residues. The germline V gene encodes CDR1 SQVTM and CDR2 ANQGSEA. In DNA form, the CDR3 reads TGCAGCGTTGAAGGGGGCGGTTGGGACTACACCTTC. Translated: CSVEGGGWDYTF.

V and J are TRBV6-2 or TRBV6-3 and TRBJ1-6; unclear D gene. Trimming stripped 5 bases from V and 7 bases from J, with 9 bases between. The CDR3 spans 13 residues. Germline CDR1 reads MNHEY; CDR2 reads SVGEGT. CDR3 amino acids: CASSPRTNSPLHF. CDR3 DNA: TGTGCCAGCAGTCCCCGGACGAATTCACCCCTCCACTTT.

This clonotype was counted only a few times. In DNA form, the CDR3 reads TGCAGCGTTCTCATGGGGGGGGTCACAGATACGCAGTATTTT. This sequence encodes CSVLMGGVTDTQYF. The V and J genes are TRBV29-1 and TRBJ2-3; 7 nucleotides line up with TRBD2. The CDR3 contains 14 residues. Germline-derived CDR1 and CDR2 are SQVTM and ANQGSEA. V gave up 5 bases and J gave up 2 bases; unmatched junction bases: 7.

CDR3 sequence (DNA): TGTGCCACCGGGGGTTTCCAAGAGACCCAGTACTTC. It yields the protein CATGGFQETQYF. This chain uses TRBV10-3 with TRBJ2-5; TRBD2 is a possible D gene (6 bases). This CDR3 comprises 12 residues. V lost 10 bases and J 1 base, leaving 10 bases between the germline ends. CDR1 and CDR2 (germline): ENHRY, SYGVKD.

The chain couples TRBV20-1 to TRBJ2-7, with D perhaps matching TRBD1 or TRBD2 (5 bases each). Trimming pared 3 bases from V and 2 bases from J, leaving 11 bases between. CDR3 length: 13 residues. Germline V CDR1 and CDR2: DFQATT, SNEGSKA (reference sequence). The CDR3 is CSASPGDPYEQYF. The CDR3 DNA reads TGCAGTGCTAGTCCCGGGGACCCCTACGAGCAGTACTTC.